Sequencing of this T cell receptor (beta chain) was carried out in a study of blood T cell repertoires in COVID-19. Study summary: Whether acute or convalescent, the COVID-19 samples came from the United States, Italy and Spain. The cDNA or gDNA used as material had been derived from T cells, B-cell-depleted T cells, or PBMCs.

V was trimmed by 4 bases and J by 10 bases, leaving 13 bases between them. CDR3 length equals 12 residues. The germline V gene has CDR1 SGHNT and CDR2 YENEEA. Methods used by the authors: Estimates of nucleated cell counts were drawn from the amplification of reference gene primers. The data were produced by immunoSEQ multiplex PCR, yet TCRdb's version contains in-frame clones alone and is incomplete. V and J calls and clone size come straight from that table; D and trimming were deduced from the DNA. The data show about 220,000 clones, roughly 80% seen once. The chain is built from TRBV11-3 and TRBJ1-1; D remains unclear. The sequence came from a man aged 25 to 40 with active or convalescent COVID-19. What was sequenced was peripheral blood. The CDR3 spells CASSSRTGSAFF. The DNA of the CDR3 is TGTGCCAGCAGCTCGCGTACGGGTTCAGCTTTCTTT.